The 9 T cell receptor beta chains presented below share a single source sample, sequenced in a study of CD8+ T cells in alopecia areata. Treatment here: oral pan-JAK inhibitor, 5-10 mg twice daily. Reverse transcription of extracted RNA yielded cDNA, which provided the sequencing template. Sequencing used immunoSEQ multiplex PCR; TCRdb keeps in-frame clones, though not all of them. Of 90,000 to 150,000 clones listed, 58% are singletons. The specimen was CD8+ T cells sorted from blood, collected at week 4, from a patient treated with tofacitinib. The receptors were sampled from a human donor with alopecia areata.

For this clone: At the DNA level, this CDR3 is encoded by other sequences in the same sample as well. In nucleotides, the CDR3 is TGTGCCAGCAGTTTACCCTCCTACGAGCAGTACTTC. It codes for CASSLPSYEQYF. The chain uses TRBV27 and TRBJ2-7; D ambiguous. The CDR3 is 12 residues long. Germline lookup yields CDR1 MNHEY and CDR2 SMNVEV (reference sequence). The V end lost 2 bases, the J end lost 0 bases, and 2 bases lay between the germline ends.

This clone appeared a few times. V and J are TRBV30 and TRBJ2-5; D tentatively fits TRBD1 or TRBD2 (6 bases each). Germline V CDR1 and CDR2: GTSNPN, SVGIG (reference sequence). V dropped 3 bases and J dropped 12 bases, with 26 bases sitting between them. This CDR3 comprises 15 residues. CDR3 sequence (DNA): TGTGCCTGGAGGGACGGGCAAACACCCTGGAGGGGGAAGTACTTC. Translated: CAWRDGQTPWRGKYF.

This chain connects TRBV9 to TRBJ2-7, with 10 bases fitting TRBD1. Germline-derived CDR1 and CDR2 are SGDLS and YYNGEE. This CDR3 comprises 16 residues. The V gene end was trimmed by 0 bases and the J gene end by 1 base; junction bases not matched to a gene: 4. The CDR3 nucleotides read TGTGCCAGCAGCGTAGACCGGACAGGGGGATCCTACGAGCAGTACTTC. Its protein is CASSVDRTGGSYEQYF.

This clone showed up just a few times. This sequence joins TRBV19 and TRBJ1-2; D is unresolved. This CDR3 is 14 amino acids long. Germline CDR1 and CDR2: LNHDA and SQIVND (reference sequence). V was clipped by 2 bases and J by 2 bases, with 9 bases between them. CDR3 in DNA: TGTGCCAGTAGTATAATGGGGTCCAACTATGGCTACACCTTC. Protein sequence: CASSIMGSNYGYTF. Looking up the rest from reference TRBV19 and TRBJ1-2 gives the full variable domain: DGGITQSPKYLFRKEGQNVTLSCEQNLNHDAMYWYRQDPGQGLRLIYYSQIVNDFQKGDIAEGYSVSREKKESFPLTVTSAQKNPTAFYLCASSIMGSNYGYTFGSGTRLTVV.

This clone appeared a single time. V is TRBV12-5 and J is TRBJ2-1, with D possibly called TRBD1 or TRBD2 (5 bases each). The germline V gene encodes CDR1 LGHNT and CDR2 FRNRAP. V was cut by 1 base and J by 5 bases, with 6 bases left in between. There are 13 residues in the CDR3. For the CDR3, the DNA is TGTGCTAGTGGTTTGGGAGGGGACAATGAGCAGTTCTTC. Translation gives CASGLGGDNEQFF.

In its sample, this clone was seen a few times. The chain joins TRBV23-1 to TRBJ2-1; 9 positions match TRBD1. TRBV23-1 has ORF status, its function being uncertain. CDR3 length: 15 residues. The trim removed 6 bases at V and 3 bases at J, leaving 6 bases unmatched. Here the CDR3 reads CASRNRDRDYNEQFF. The CDR3 nucleotides read TGCGCCAGCAGGAACCGGGACAGGGACTACAATGAGCAGTTCTTC.

The sample holds a few counts of this clone. The chain has TRBV29-1 and TRBJ1-1; D ambiguous. The CDR3 loop spans 11 amino acids. CDR1 is SQVTM and CDR2 is ANQGSEA in the germline V gene. Deletions cut 6 bases from V and 5 bases from J, with 10 bases between. The CDR3 loop is CSVDRRTEAFF. The DNA for the CDR3 is TGCAGCGTAGACCGCCGGACTGAAGCTTTCTTT.

V and J are TRBV30 and TRBJ2-5; 7 bases map to TRBD2. Trimming took 4 bases from V and 4 from J; bases not matched to a gene: 6. Per germline, CDR1 GTSNPN and CDR2 SVGIG (reference sequence). The CDR3 is made up of 13 amino acids. The CDR3 reads CAWKAGRVETQYF. CDR3 DNA: TGTGCCTGGAAGGCAGGGAGGGTAGAGACCCAGTACTTC.

As for this clone: Different DNA sequences within this sample yield the same CDR3. V usage is TRBV30 and J usage is TRBJ2-2; D is unresolved. CDR3 length: 13 residues. The germline V and J ends were trimmed by 3 bases and 5 bases, with 10 bases remaining between them. Per germline, CDR1 GTSNPN and CDR2 SVGIG (reference sequence). The CDR3 is CAWSVVGTGELFF. CDR3 coding DNA: TGTGCCTGGAGCGTTGTAGGAACCGGGGAGCTGTTTTTT. Together with reference TRBV30 and TRBJ2-2, the CDR3 gives the full variable domain: SQTIHQWPATLVQPVGSPLSLECTVEGTSNPNLYWYRQAAGRGLQLLFYSVGIGQISSEVPQNLSASRPQDRQFILSSKKLLLSDSGFYLCAWSVVGTGELFFGEGSRLTVL.